These 2 T cell receptor beta chains were all obtained from the same sample, sequenced in a study of response to subunit inactivated influenza vaccine. From the RT-PCR reads, TCRdb called clonotypes with MiXCR, one entry per CDR3 protein. There are about 520,000 distinct CDR3 sequences in the sample; approximately 7.8% occur only once, and roughly 14% lies in the top ten. Source: PBMCs from blood, taken about 23 months after vaccination. These receptors were collected from a man in his fifties or sixties who received an inactivated influenza vaccine.

This clonotype has just a few counts. The chain uses TRBV3-1 and TRBJ2-7; D not resolved. Per germline, CDR1 LGHDT and CDR2 YNNKEL (reference sequence). V was trimmed by 4 bases and J by 11 bases, leaving 15 bases between them. The CDR3 loop spans 12 amino acids. CDR3 in DNA: TGTGCCAGCAGCCGATATAGAGGATTAAAGTACTTC. It codes for CASSRYRGLKYF.

This clonotype has only a few counts. The rearrangement uses TRBV15 and TRBJ2-2; D remains ambiguous. CDR3 length: 13 amino acids. Germline CDR1 and CDR2: LNHNV and YYDKDF (reference sequence). Trimming removed 0 bases from V and 3 bases from J, with 2 bases in between. The CDR3 DNA follows: TGTGCCACCAGCAGAGACGACACCGGGGAGCTGTTTTTT. This sequence encodes CATSRDDTGELFF.